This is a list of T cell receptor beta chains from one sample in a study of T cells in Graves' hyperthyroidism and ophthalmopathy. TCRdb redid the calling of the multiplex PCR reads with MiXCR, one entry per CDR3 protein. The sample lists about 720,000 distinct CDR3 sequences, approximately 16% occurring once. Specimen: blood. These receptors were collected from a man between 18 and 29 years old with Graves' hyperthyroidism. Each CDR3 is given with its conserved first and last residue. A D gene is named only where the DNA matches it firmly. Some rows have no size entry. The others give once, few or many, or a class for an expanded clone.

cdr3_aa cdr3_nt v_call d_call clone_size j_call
CASSIRQGPATNEQFF TGTGCCAGCAGCATCCGACAGGGGCCCGCAACCAATGAGCAGTTCTTC TRBV9 TRBD1 many TRBJ2-1
CASSLQLALQRQGETQYF TGCGCCAGCAGCTTGCAACTAGCTCTTCAACGACAGGGAGAGACCCAGTACTTC TRBV5-1 . many TRBJ2-5
CASSPSRGLAGDSSYEQYF TGTGCCAGCAGCCCATCGAGGGGACTAGCGGGGGATAGCTCCTACGAGCAGTACTTC TRBV5-4 TRBD2 . TRBJ2-7
CASSNRGDFQETQYF TGTGCCAGCAGCAACAGGGGGGACTTTCAAGAGACCCAGTACTTC TRBV27 TRBD1 many TRBJ2-5
CAWSVSGDQTQHF TGTGCCTGGAGTGTATCTGGGGACCAGACCCAGCATTTT TRBV30 . . TRBJ1-5
CASSRPGQGDYNEQFF TGTGCCAGCAGCCGACCGGGACAGGGAGACTACAATGAGCAGTTCTTC TRBV28 TRBD1 . TRBJ2-1
CSALTGDSNQPQHF TGCAGTGCTCTGACAGGGGATAGCAATCAGCCCCAGCATTTT TRBV20-1 TRBD1 few TRBJ1-5
CASSGGLAGPRDTQYF TGCGCCAGCAGCGGGGGACTAGCGGGCCCCAGAGATACGCAGTATTTT TRBV5-1 TRBD2 few TRBJ2-3
CAISERTADGYTF TGTGCCATCAGTGAGCGAACGGCAGATGGCTACACCTTC TRBV10-3 . . TRBJ1-2
CASSLGDSGVAKNIQYF TGTGCCAGCAGCTTAGGAGATAGCGGGGTAGCCAAAAACATTCAGTACTTC TRBV11-2 TRBD2 . TRBJ2-4
CATSDSGGSASTDTQYF TGTGCCACCAGTGATTCGGGGGGAAGCGCTAGCACAGATACGCAGTATTTT TRBV24-1 TRBD2 many TRBJ2-3
CASSEDTAVSYNEQFF TGTGCCAGCAGTGAAGATACGGCGGTCTCCTACAATGAGCAGTTCTTC TRBV2 . many TRBJ2-1
CSVEGGHGYEQYF TGCAGCGTTGAAGGGGGACACGGGTACGAGCAGTACTTC TRBV29-1 . many TRBJ2-7
CASTLSGGLYNEQFF TGTGCCAGCACCCTCTCCGGGGGATTATACAATGAGCAGTTCTTC TRBV11-2 . many TRBJ2-1
CASSRQIGGYEQYF TGCGCCAGCAGCCGCCAGATAGGGGGCTACGAGCAGTACTTC TRBV4-1 . . TRBJ2-7
CASSTVGGSIDEQYF TGTGCCAGTAGTACGGTTGGGGGGTCTATCGACGAGCAGTACTTC TRBV19 . . TRBJ2-7
CSVGGQGTGKEEQYF TGCAGCGTTGGAGGACAAGGGACAGGGAAGGAAGAGCAGTACTTC TRBV29-1 TRBD1 . TRBJ2-7
CASRNRDRGEKLFF TGTGCCAGCAGAAACCGGGACAGGGGTGAAAAACTGTTTTTT TRBV2 TRBD1 many TRBJ1-4
CASSVGGLAGYETQYF TGTGCCAGCAGCGTAGGGGGGTTAGCGGGATACGAGACCCAGTACTTC TRBV9 TRBD2 few TRBJ2-5
CASKGQGWTYEQYF TGTGCCAGCAAGGGACAGGGGTGGACCTACGAGCAGTACTTC TRBV27 TRBD1 . TRBJ2-7
CSARQLGPYTEAFF TGCAGTGCTAGACAATTAGGACCCTACACTGAAGCTTTCTTT TRBV20-1 . few TRBJ1-1
CASSPWGVGTSVKLEDTQYF TGTGCCAGCAGTCCTTGGGGGGTAGGGACTAGCGTTAAGTTGGAAGATACGCAGTATTTT TRBV28 TRBD2 many TRBJ2-3
CSARGTERVDGYTF TGCAGTGCTAGAGGGACAGAAAGGGTTGATGGCTACACCTTC TRBV20-1 . few TRBJ1-2
CAWSVGGNGNTIYF TGTGCCTGGAGTGTCGGGGGAAACGGAAACACCATATATTTT TRBV30 . many TRBJ1-3
CASSLYTGNTIYF TGTGCCAGCAGCTTATACACTGGAAACACCATATATTTT TRBV7-2 . few TRBJ1-3
CASSSPSETQYF TGTGCCAGCAGTTCCCCGTCGGAGACCCAGTACTTC TRBV28 . many TRBJ2-5
CASSLRFNGYTF TGTGCCAGCAGTTTAAGGTTCAATGGCTACACCTTC TRBV28 . many TRBJ1-2
CASTEDRVDGYTF TGTGCCAGCACCGAAGACCGGGTCGATGGCTACACCTTC TRBV11-2 . few TRBJ1-2
CAGSPGTGSGYTF TGTGCCGGCAGCCCGGGGACAGGTAGCGGCTACACCTTC TRBV5-5 TRBD1 . TRBJ1-2
CASSPPSKNTEAFF TGTGCCAGCTCACCACCTTCCAAGAACACTGAAGCTTTCTTT TRBV18 . many TRBJ1-1
CASSLSGTEKLFF TGTGCCAGCAGTTTATCCGGGACGGAAAAACTGTTTTTT TRBV12-3/TRBV12-4 . few TRBJ1-4
CASRPPIGPYTEAFF TGTGCCAGCAGACCACCTATAGGGCCTTACACTGAAGCTTTCTTT TRBV7-2 . . TRBJ1-1
CASRRTSGSYEQYF TGTGCCAGCAGGCGGACTAGCGGGAGTTACGAGCAGTACTTC TRBV12-3/TRBV12-4 TRBD2 many TRBJ2-7
CASSAEGHRSYEQYF TGTGCCAGCAGCGCCGAGGGACACCGCTCCTACGAGCAGTACTTC TRBV9 . . TRBJ2-7
CASRAGGPWQDTQYF TGTGCCAGCAGGGCGGGAGGGCCGTGGCAAGATACGCAGTATTTT TRBV28 TRBD2 many TRBJ2-3
CASSLYGLNTEAFF TGTGCCAGCAGTTTGTACGGATTGAACACTGAAGCTTTCTTT TRBV28 . many TRBJ1-1
CASCPRLAGLETQYF TGTGCCAGCTGCCCCCGACTAGCGGGCCTAGAGACCCAGTACTTC TRBV7-2 TRBD2 . TRBJ2-5
CASSPRQGAAYEQYF TGCGCCAGCAGCCCCCGACAGGGGGCCGCCTACGAGCAGTACTTC TRBV4-1 TRBD1 . TRBJ2-7
CATSDFPGGDENEQFF TGTGCCACCAGTGATTTCCCGGGGGGGGATGAAAATGAGCAGTTCTTC TRBV24-1 TRBD2 few TRBJ2-1
CASSLSGSSSYNEQFF TGTGCCAGCAGTTTATCGGGGTCGAGCTCCTACAATGAGCAGTTCTTC TRBV28 . many TRBJ2-1
CASSYSSLSSYNEQFF TGTGCCAGCAGTTACTCATCCTTGAGCTCCTACAATGAGCAGTTCTTC TRBV6-2/TRBV6-3 . few TRBJ2-1
CASSPIMPSGNTIYF TGTGCCAGCAGCCCCATAATGCCCTCTGGAAACACCATATATTTT TRBV28 . . TRBJ1-3
CSARDRQDRGYNEQFF TGCAGTGCTAGAGATCGGCAGGACAGGGGATACAATGAGCAGTTCTTC TRBV20-1 TRBD1 many TRBJ2-1
CSAPLAGEETQYF TGCAGTGCGCCTTTAGCGGGAGAAGAGACCCAGTACTTC TRBV20-1 TRBD2 . TRBJ2-5
CASGQTGFQETQYF TGCGCCAGCGGCCAGACAGGATTCCAAGAGACCCAGTACTTC TRBV5-1 . few TRBJ2-5
CASSEGSGAFF TGTGCCAGCAGCGAGGGAAGCGGAGCTTTCTTT TRBV28 . many TRBJ1-1